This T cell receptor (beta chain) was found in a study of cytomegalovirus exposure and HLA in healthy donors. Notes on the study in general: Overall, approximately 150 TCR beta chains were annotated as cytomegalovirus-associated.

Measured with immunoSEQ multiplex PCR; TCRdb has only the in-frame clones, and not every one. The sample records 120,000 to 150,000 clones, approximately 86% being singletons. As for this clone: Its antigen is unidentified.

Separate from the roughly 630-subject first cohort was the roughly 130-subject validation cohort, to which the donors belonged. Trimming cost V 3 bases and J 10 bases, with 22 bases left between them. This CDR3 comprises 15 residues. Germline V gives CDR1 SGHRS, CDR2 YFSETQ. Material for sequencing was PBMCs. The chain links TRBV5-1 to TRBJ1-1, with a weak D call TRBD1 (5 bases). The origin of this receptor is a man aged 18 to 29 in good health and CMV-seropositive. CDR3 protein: CASSSSGTSYKGAFF. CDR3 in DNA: TGCGCCAGCAGCTCTTCCGGGACTTCGTATAAAGGAGCTTTCTTT.